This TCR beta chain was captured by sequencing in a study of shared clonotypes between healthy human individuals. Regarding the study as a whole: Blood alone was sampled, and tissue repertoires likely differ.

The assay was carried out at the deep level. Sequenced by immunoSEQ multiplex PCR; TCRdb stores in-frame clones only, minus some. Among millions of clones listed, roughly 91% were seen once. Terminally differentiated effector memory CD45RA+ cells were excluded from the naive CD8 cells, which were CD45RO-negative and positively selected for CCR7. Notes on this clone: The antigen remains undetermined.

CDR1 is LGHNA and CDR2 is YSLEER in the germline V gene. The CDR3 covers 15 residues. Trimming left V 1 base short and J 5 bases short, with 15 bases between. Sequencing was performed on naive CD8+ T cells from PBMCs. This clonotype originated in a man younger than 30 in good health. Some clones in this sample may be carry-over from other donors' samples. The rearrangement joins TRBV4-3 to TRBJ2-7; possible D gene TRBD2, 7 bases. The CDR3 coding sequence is TGCGCCAGCAGCCAAGGGGCCGGGGGGCGGAACGAGCAGTACTTC. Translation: CASSQGAGGRNEQYF.